What follows is one T cell receptor (beta chain) and its context. Its specificity is unknown. Germline CDR1 and CDR2: SGHRS and YFSETQ. Between the trimmed V and J ends, which lost 0 bases and 4 bases, there was a span of 19 bases. The CDR3 totals 17 residues. The data belong to a study of T cell responses to AZD1222 COVID-19 vaccine. Produced via immunoSEQ multiplex PCR; TCRdb's table is partial and in-frame only. The table has roughly 250,000 clones, about 92% seen once; the top ten hold less than 0.6%. Whole-study results and caveats: Donor demographics were predominantly white British with a female majority; clonal diversity may be underestimated. Samples come after the peak T cell response, not at day 14.

This TCR was recovered from an adult in good health. The chain uses TRBV5-1 and TRBJ1-1, with a weak D call TRBD1 (5 bases). Sample: peripheral blood, taken on day 0 of AZD1222 vaccination. CDR3 coding DNA: TGCGCCAGCAGCTTGGCGCGCTGGGGGGGAAATGGCACTGAAGCTTTCTTT. Protein product: CASSLARWGGNGTEAFF.